This T cell receptor beta chain was captured in a study of cytomegalovirus exposure and HLA in healthy donors. The PCR contained 60 Vbeta and 13 Jbeta primers. Sequencing was performed with immunoSEQ multiplex PCR; in TCRdb, only in-frame clones are kept and a portion is missing. The sample shows fewer than 110,000 clones, over 70% of them seen only once. As to this clone: Its antigen is unidentified.

Regarding the study as a whole: Several V segments, TRBV6-2 and TRBV6-3 among them, could not be told apart and were dropped.

The CDR3 covers 16 residues. Between the trimmed V and J ends, which lost 7 bases and 1 base, there was a span of 17 bases. Germline loops: CDR1 MRHNA, CDR2 SNTAGT. The sequenced sample consisted of PBMCs. This sequence was found in a man aged 50-59 years in good health and CMV-seronegative. This rearrangement joins TRBV6-4 to TRBJ2-1, with D unresolved. Here the CDR3 DNA reads TGTGCCAGCAAGATGGAAGCGCTCCTATCCTACAATGAGCAGTTCTTC. It yields the protein CASKMEALLSYNEQFF.